Below, one T cell receptor (beta chain) is given with its context. The sample holds a few counts of this clonotype. Its antigen remains undetermined. No base quality information exists; no much larger clone differs at one position. The treatment or condition label for this specimen denotes: in vitro stimulation with specific CMV peptide epitopes to enrich CMV-specific T cells. The sequencing machine was an Illumina HiSeq 1500. TCRdb reanalyzed the raw reads on its own, using fastp at Q25 for trimming and MiXCR for clone calling, and kept in-frame beta chains. Identical CDR3 proteins give one entry, which carries the most common genes and DNA. The sample contains approximately 910,000 distinct CDR3 sequences, approximately 32% of them found a single time. Roughly 13% of the sample goes to the ten largest clones. The sample belongs to a study of T cell repertoires in cytomegalovirus infection (dated 2019 in TCRdb). As for the study more broadly: Peptide stimulations targeted recently identified HLA-C-restricted CMV epitopes, whose presentation resists viral immunomodulation, together with well-studied HLA-B-restricted epitopes. The HLA type of each donor mattered for the analysis, because public TCR beta signatures pointed to carriage of CMV infection along with the matching HLA type. Findings and caveats that apply to the study as a whole: In both this cohort and an independent cohort of 300 to 450 donors, the cumulative frequency of public TCR beta family members distinguished carriers of CMV infection plus the relevant HLA type. In the ex vivo response, HLA-C-restricted CMV-specific TCR beta clonotypes were dominant, and in two of eight donors the single most frequent clonotype came from this HLA-C-restricted group.

Between the V and J ends, shortened by 3 bases and 7 bases respectively, the junction contains 7 bases. The CDR3, cysteine through phenylalanine, is 12 amino acids long. CDR3 DNA is the only sequence kept; it has 36 bases, read in frame from the first base. The clonotype originates from a human donor in good health (CMV status not recorded). Some clones in this sample may be carry-over from other donors' samples. The rearranged chain carries TRBV12-3 or TRBV12-4 and TRBJ2-1, with the D gene call left open. The source was cultured CD8+ T cells from PBMCs, collected from culture after CMV antigen stimulation. CDR3 protein: CASSLILNEQFF. The DNA sequence is as follows: TGTGCCAGCAGTTTGATCTTAAATGAGCAGTTCTTC.